This T cell receptor (beta chain) came from a study of blood T cell repertoires in COVID-19. Some clones are missing from TCRdb's copy, which holds only in-frame ones; the method was immunoSEQ multiplex PCR. The repertoire includes 140,000 or so clones, 70% to 85% of them detected once, and roughly a tenth sits in the top ten. The germline V gene encodes CDR1 ENHRY and CDR2 SYGVKD. Trimming pared 0 bases from V and 3 bases from J, leaving 8 bases between. This CDR3 is 14 amino acids long. The source material was peripheral blood. The receptor was isolated from a man between 60 and 75 years old with active or convalescent COVID-19. The J gene is TRBJ1-2, the V gene TRBV10-3; D remains unclear. CDR3 region: CAISESRADYGYTF. The CDR3 bases are TGTGCCATCAGTGAGTCGAGGGCGGACTATGGCTACACCTTC.